Reported below is one T cell receptor (beta chain). Germline V gives CDR1 MNHEY, CDR2 SVGAGI. After removal of 8 bases from V and 3 bases from J, the junction contained 3 bases not matched to a gene. There are 13 residues in the CDR3. These data belong to a study of blood T cell repertoires in COVID-19. The assay was immunoSEQ multiplex PCR, and TCRdb's table has in-frame clones only and misses some. Among 130,000 or so clones listed, about four fifths were seen once. The sequence came from a woman at least 80 years old with acute or convalescent COVID-19. This chain joins TRBV6-5 and TRBJ2-5, with 10 bases identical to TRBD1. Source material: peripheral blood. The CDR3 protein is CASGDRGEETQYF. The CDR3, as DNA: TGTGCCAGCGGGGACAGGGGTGAAGAGACCCAGTACTTC.